This entry is about one T cell receptor beta chain. Its antigen is unidentified. With the 5' RACE reads reprocessed, TCRdb shows one record per CDR3 protein and no DNA. Reported are roughly 380,000 distinct CDR3 sequences; the ten largest clones contain roughly 5.2%. These data come from a study of T cells expressing NK-cell markers. Turning to the study itself: Among the eight sequenced donors, seven tested HCMV-seropositive and one tested seronegative.

General study results and limits: Whether expanded NKG2C-expressing T cell clones recognize HCMV is unknown. As a fraction of CD8+ T cells, dominant NKG2C+ clonotypes reached roughly 1.0-7.5% in six donors.

The CDR3 totals 14 residues. CDR1 is SGHAT, CDR2 FQNNGV, per germline. The sample taken for sequencing was blood T cells: a sorted CD56 or NKG2C T cell subset, CD4+ or CD8+ T cells, or bulk PBMC T cells (not recorded which). This rearrangement joins TRBV11-2 to TRBJ2-7; TCRdb designates TRBD1, a call that cannot be tested without DNA. The origin of this receptor is a man between 18 and 69 years old in good health. The CDR3 loop is CASSWDRGMYEQYF.